The clone carrying this TCR beta chain has only one observation. Losses at the gene ends were 0 bases for V and 6 bases for J; bases not matched to a gene: 1. The CDR3 runs 14 residues. The V gene's germline CDR1 is MNHEY and CDR2 SMNVEV (reference sequence). This sample is part of a study of OX40 agonist ivuxolimab in advanced cancers. Profiling relied on immunoSEQ multiplex PCR, and the TCRdb table lists in-frame clones only, not all of them. Here the sample spans about 95,000 clones, about 85% being singletons. The chain employs TRBV27 and TRBJ2-7; 11 bases align to TRBD1. The sequence was collected from an adult with an advanced solid tumor such as melanoma, head and neck, liver or kidney cancer. Specimen: CD4+ or CD8+ T cells sorted from blood, collected in a trial of the OX40 agonist ivuxolimab. The CDR3 reads CASSLSGTGGEQYF. The CDR3 DNA follows: TGTGCCAGCAGTTTATCTGGGACAGGGGGCGAGCAGTACTTC.